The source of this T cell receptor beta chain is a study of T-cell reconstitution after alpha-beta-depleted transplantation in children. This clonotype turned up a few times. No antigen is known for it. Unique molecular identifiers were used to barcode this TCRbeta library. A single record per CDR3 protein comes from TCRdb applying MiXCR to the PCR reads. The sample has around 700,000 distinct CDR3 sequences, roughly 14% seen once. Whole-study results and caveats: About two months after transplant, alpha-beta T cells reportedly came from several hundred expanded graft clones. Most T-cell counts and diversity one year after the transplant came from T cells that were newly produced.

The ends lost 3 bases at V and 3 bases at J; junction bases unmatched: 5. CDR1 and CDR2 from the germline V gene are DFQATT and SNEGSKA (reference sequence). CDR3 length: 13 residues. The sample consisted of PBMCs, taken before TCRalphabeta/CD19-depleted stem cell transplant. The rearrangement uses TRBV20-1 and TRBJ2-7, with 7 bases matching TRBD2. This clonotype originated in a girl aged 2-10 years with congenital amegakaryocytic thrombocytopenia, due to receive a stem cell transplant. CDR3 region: CSASGGSFYEQYF. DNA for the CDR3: TGCAGTGCTAGTGGCGGGAGTTTCTACGAGCAGTACTTC.